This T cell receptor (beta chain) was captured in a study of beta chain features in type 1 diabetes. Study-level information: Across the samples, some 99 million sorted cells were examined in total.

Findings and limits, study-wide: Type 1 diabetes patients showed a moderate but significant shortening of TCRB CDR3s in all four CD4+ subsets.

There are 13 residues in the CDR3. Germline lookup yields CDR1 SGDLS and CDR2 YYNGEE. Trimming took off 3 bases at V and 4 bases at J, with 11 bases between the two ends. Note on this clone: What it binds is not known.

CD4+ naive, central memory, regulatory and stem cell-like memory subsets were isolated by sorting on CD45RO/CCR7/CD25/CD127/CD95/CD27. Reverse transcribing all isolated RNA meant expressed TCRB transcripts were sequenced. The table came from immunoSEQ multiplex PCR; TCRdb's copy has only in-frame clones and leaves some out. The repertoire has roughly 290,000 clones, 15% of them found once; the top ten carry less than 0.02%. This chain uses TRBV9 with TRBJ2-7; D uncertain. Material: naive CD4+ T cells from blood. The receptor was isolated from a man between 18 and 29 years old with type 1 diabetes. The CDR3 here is CASSEAAAYEQYF. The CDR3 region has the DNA TGTGCCAGCAGCGAGGCGGCCGCGTACGAGCAGTACTTC.